This T cell receptor (beta chain) was recorded in a study of lymphopenia after photon versus proton radiotherapy. On this clone: Its specificity is unknown.

The germline V and J ends were trimmed by 1 base and 3 bases, with 12 bases remaining between them. The CDR3 length is 15 residues. Germline CDR1 is MGHRA and CDR2 is YSYEKL. General study findings and limits: Under photons, naive T cells and diversity fell while effector/memory populations rose. Better survival with proton therapy was suggested as possible, not demonstrated.

Clones were read by immunoSEQ multiplex PCR, and TCRdb kept only the in-frame ones, dropping some. The data contain just over 25,000 clones, around 85% of them singletons. The receptor's source is a man aged 30 to 45 with gastric cancer. This specimen was peripheral blood, taken from a patient treated with photon-based radiotherapy. The V and J genes are TRBV4-1 and TRBJ1-2; D remains unclear. Here the CDR3 DNA reads TGCGCCAGCAGCCAAGCCTCCGGAGGAGACTATGGCTACACCTTC. It translates to CASSQASGGDYGYTF.